This entry is about one T cell receptor beta chain. The antigen is undetermined. Two replicates per tumor sample, mostly from 4.8 ug of genomic DNA. TCRdb keeps only in-frame clones here, not all; method: immunoSEQ multiplex PCR. The sample includes tens of thousands of clones, 35% to 45% of them seen just once. This sample was taken from a study of neoadjuvant anti-PD-1 for oral cavity cancer. Study details: Patients without progression received a fourth nivolumab dose around day 43, then surgical resection on days 50-56.

Study outcomes and limitations: Greater tumor shrinkage accompanied bigger post-treatment sizes of preexisting clones.

The length of the CDR3 is 14 residues. Germline CDR1 is SGHRS and CDR2 is YFSETQ. V trimming: 6 bases; J trimming: 1 base; junction bases outside the gene matches: 6. As for time point: after neoadjuvant nivolumab, at surgical resection. The TCR was taken from a person aged 35-79 years with oral cavity squamous cell carcinoma. The chain recombines TRBV5-1 with TRBJ2-7; 8 nucleotides match TRBD1. This specimen was tumor tissue, taken after nivolumab (anti-PD-1) treatment. The CDR3 region is CASKGQGVSYEQYF. The CDR3, as DNA: TGCGCCAGCAAAGGACAGGGAGTATCCTACGAGCAGTACTTC.